The TCR beta chain under discussion was sequenced for a study of shared clonotypes between healthy human individuals. Across the study: Per donor, three plates held CD4 naive cells, three held CD4 memory, two held CD8 naive and one held CD8 memory.

The run depth of the assay was deep. Profiling relied on immunoSEQ multiplex PCR, and the TCRdb table lists in-frame clones only, not all of them. The table lists 1 million to 1.3 million clones, approximately 80% of them singletons. CDR3 size: 14 residues. Germline CDR1 is SNHLY and CDR2 is FYNNEI. About this clone: Its antigen is still unknown. A much larger clonotype is one base distant, so this may be a read error.

Study outcomes and limitations: Lower generation probabilities were found for non-shared clonotypes than for those shared by all four donors.

The specimen sequenced was memory CD4+ T cells from PBMCs. Regarding subset: CD45RA-negative fraction. This receptor was identified in a man aged 18 to 29 in good health. Some clones in this sample may be carry-over from other donors' samples. The J gene is TRBJ2-7, the V gene TRBV2, with D possibly being TRBD2 (5 bases). CDR3 loop: CASTRAVSSYEQCF. The CDR3 region has the DNA TGTGCCAGCACGAGGGCGGTGAGCTCCTACGAGCAGTGCTTC.